A selection of T cell receptor beta chains follows, all from one sample in a study of shared clonotypes between healthy human individuals. Data came from immunoSEQ multiplex PCR; TCRdb stores just in-frame clones and leaves some out. The top ten hold less than 0.55% of the sample, which has some 1,600,000 clones, approximately 98% seen once. The specimen sequenced was naive CD4+ T cells sorted from blood. Receptors were obtained from a man aged 30-40 years in good health. Both conserved end residues are part of each CDR3. Each record gives: V gene, J gene, clone size, D gene, CDR3 DNA, CDR3 protein. A D gene is named only where the DNA matches it firmly. Size is stated for part of the rows, as once, few or many counts, or as a class when the clone is expanded.

V gene: TRBV7-3; J gene: TRBJ2-1; clone size: NA; D gene: TRBD1; CDR3 DNA: TGTGCCAGCAGCTTAAGGCCTGGGGGGATTAAGACAGGGGCAAATGAGCAGTTCTTC; CDR3 protein: CASSLRPGGIKTGANEQFF
V gene: TRBV7-8; J gene: TRBJ1-1; clone size: once; D gene: NA; CDR3 DNA: TGTGCCAGCAGCCCGCGTGGGGGGAGGATAATTACTGAAGCTTTCTTT; CDR3 protein: CASSPRGGRIITEAFF
V gene: TRBV19; J gene: TRBJ2-5; clone size: NA; D gene: NA; CDR3 DNA: TGTGCCAGTAGTACCCTAGCTAACCAAGAGACCCAGTACTTC; CDR3 protein: CASSTLANQETQYF
V gene: TRBV6-5; J gene: TRBJ1-3; clone size: once; D gene: NA; CDR3 DNA: TGTGCCAGCACCATGGGGGGGGCTGGAAACACCATATATTTT; CDR3 protein: CASTMGGAGNTIYF
V gene: TRBV2; J gene: TRBJ2-2; clone size: NA; D gene: NA; CDR3 DNA: TGTGCCAGCAAGAGCTCGAACACCGGGGAGCTGTTTTTT; CDR3 protein: CASKSSNTGELFF
V gene: TRBV7-9; J gene: TRBJ2-3; clone size: once; D gene: TRBD2; CDR3 DNA: TGTGCCAGCCGGACTAGCGGAAGCACAGATACGCAGTATTTT; CDR3 protein: CASRTSGSTDTQYF
V gene: TRBV5-1; J gene: TRBJ2-1; clone size: NA; D gene: NA; CDR3 DNA: TGCGCCAGCAGCTTGGGTCGAGCGTCCTTCTCCTACAATGAGCAGTTCTTC; CDR3 protein: CASSLGRASFSYNEQFF
V gene: TRBV6-1; J gene: TRBJ2-7; clone size: NA; D gene: TRBD1; CDR3 DNA: TGTGCCAGCAGTGAGATGGTAGGACAGGGGATATCCTACGAGCAGTACTTC; CDR3 protein: CASSEMVGQGISYEQYF
V gene: TRBV5-1; J gene: TRBJ2-2; clone size: NA; D gene: NA; CDR3 DNA: TGCGCCAGCAGCTTGGCTAGCCGACACACCGGGGAGCTGTTTTTT; CDR3 protein: CASSLASRHTGELFF
V gene: TRBV6-5; J gene: TRBJ2-7; clone size: NA; D gene: TRBD1; CDR3 DNA: TGTGCCAGCAGTCCGGGACAGGGGGCCCGAAGAGCCTACTTC; CDR3 protein: CASSPGQGARRAYF
V gene: TRBV4-3; J gene: TRBJ2-2; clone size: NA; D gene: NA; CDR3 DNA: TGCGCCAGCGGGCGGAACACCGGGGAGCTGTTTTTT; CDR3 protein: CASGRNTGELFF
V gene: TRBV6-5; J gene: TRBJ2-2; clone size: NA; D gene: NA; CDR3 DNA: TGTGCCAGCAGTTACATGCAGACCGGGGAGCTGTTTTTT; CDR3 protein: CASSYMQTGELFF
V gene: TRBV6-5; J gene: TRBJ2-7; clone size: NA; D gene: NA; CDR3 DNA: TGTGCCAGCAGTTACTCGGAGGGAGTAACAACCTACGAGCAGTACTTC; CDR3 protein: CASSYSEGVTTYEQYF
V gene: TRBV29-1; J gene: TRBJ2-2; clone size: NA; D gene: NA; CDR3 DNA: TGCAGCGTTCACAGGGCAACCGGGGAGCTGTTTTTT; CDR3 protein: CSVHRATGELFF
V gene: TRBV20-1; J gene: TRBJ2-5; clone size: NA; D gene: NA; CDR3 DNA: TGCAGTGCTAGTCGGGCCCAGTACTTC; CDR3 protein: CSASRAQYF
V gene: TRBV28; J gene: TRBJ2-7; clone size: NA; D gene: TRBD2; CDR3 DNA: TGTGCCAGCAGTGACGGACTAGCAGGTCCCTACGAGCAGTACTTC; CDR3 protein: CASSDGLAGPYEQYF
V gene: TRBV27; J gene: TRBJ2-7; clone size: NA; D gene: NA; CDR3 DNA: TGTGCCAGCAGTTTAATTGGGCGGTACGAGCAGTACTTC; CDR3 protein: CASSLIGRYEQYF
V gene: TRBV29-1; J gene: TRBJ2-5; clone size: NA; D gene: NA; CDR3 DNA: TGCAGCGTTGAAGGGGCCCTAAGGGACGGCCAAGAGACCCAGTACTTC; CDR3 protein: CSVEGALRDGQETQYF
V gene: TRBV18; J gene: TRBJ2-3; clone size: NA; D gene: NA; CDR3 DNA: TGTGCCAGCTCACCACTTTCAGATACGCAGTATTTT; CDR3 protein: CASSPLSDTQYF
V gene: TRBV9; J gene: TRBJ2-3; clone size: NA; D gene: NA; CDR3 DNA: TGTGCCAGCAGCGTATTCGGGCAGGGGAACACAGATACGCAGTATTTT; CDR3 protein: CASSVFGQGNTDTQYF
V gene: TRBV10-1; J gene: TRBJ2-2; clone size: once; D gene: TRBD1; CDR3 DNA: TGCGCCAGCCTCTCCACAGGGACAGCGAACACCGGGGAGCTGTTTTTT; CDR3 protein: CASLSTGTANTGELFF
V gene: TRBV10-3; J gene: TRBJ2-1; clone size: once; D gene: TRBD1; CDR3 DNA: TGTGCCATCAGTGAGACCGGGACAGGAGTGGACAATGAGCAGTTCTTC; CDR3 protein: CAISETGTGVDNEQFF
V gene: TRBV19; J gene: TRBJ1-5; clone size: NA; D gene: NA; CDR3 DNA: TGTGCCAGTAGTATCAGGGAAAATCAGCCCCAGCATTTT; CDR3 protein: CASSIRENQPQHF
V gene: TRBV15; J gene: TRBJ1-6; clone size: NA; D gene: TRBD1; CDR3 DNA: TGTGCCACCAGACAGGGGTGGGGAAATTCACCCCTCCACTTT; CDR3 protein: CATRQGWGNSPLHF
V gene: TRBV27; J gene: TRBJ2-5; clone size: NA; D gene: TRBD2; CDR3 DNA: TGTGCCAGCAGTTCCTGGACTAGCGGGAGTGGCGAGACCCAGTACTTC; CDR3 protein: CASSSWTSGSGETQYF
V gene: TRBV13; J gene: TRBJ2-1; clone size: NA; D gene: NA; CDR3 DNA: TGTGCCAGCAGCTTACCCGGGGCGAGCTCCTACAATGAGCAGTTCTTC; CDR3 protein: CASSLPGASSYNEQFF
V gene: TRBV2; J gene: TRBJ2-2; clone size: NA; D gene: NA; CDR3 DNA: TGTGCCAGCAAGGTTTTAGCCTCGAACACCGGGGAGCTGTTTTTT; CDR3 protein: CASKVLASNTGELFF